The sample holds one count of the clone carrying this TCR beta chain. The source of the sample is a study of T cells after yellow fever vaccination. Per the germline V gene, CDR1 is SGHTA and CDR2 is FQGNSA. V gave up 5 bases and J gave up 7 bases, with 20 bases separating them. This CDR3 region has 15 residues. TCRdb called the 5' RACE reads again in MiXCR, with one record for every CDR3 protein. The table shows 500,000 to 700,000 distinct CDR3 sequences, with 15% to 20% occurring only once. This sample comprised PBMCs, obtained 15 days after the yellow fever booster vaccination. The TCR was taken from a man younger than 45 who received the YFV17D yellow fever vaccine. This rearrangement joins TRBV7-2 to TRBJ1-2; D call uncertain. The CDR3 is CASSLPGAQASGYTF. In DNA, the CDR3 is TGTGCCAGCAGCCTCCCAGGAGCCCAAGCTTCTGGCTACACCTTC.